The 17 T cell receptor beta chains listed next were all sequenced from one sample in a study of blood T cell repertoires in COVID-19. Assay: immunoSEQ multiplex PCR; the TCRdb copy retains only in-frame clones and omits some. The profile shows some 230,000 clones, about 85% of them singletons. Sequencing input: peripheral blood. The receptors shown here come from a man aged 50 to 59 who had recovered from COVID-19.

Here the CDR3 reads CASSRSGGPTYEQYF. For the CDR3, the DNA is TGTGCCAGCAGCCGATCAGGGGGACCCACCTACGAGCAGTACTTC. The chain combines TRBV14 with TRBJ2-7, with 7 bases identical to TRBD1. CDR1 and CDR2 from the germline V gene are SGHDN and FVKESK. V lost 4 bases to trimming and J lost 2 bases; unmatched junction nucleotides: 8. The CDR3 is 15 amino acids.

In DNA form, the CDR3 reads TGTGCCCGAGAGGCGGTCGAGGAGGGAGATACGCAGTATTTT. Protein product: CAREAVEEGDTQYF. J is TRBJ2-3 and V is TRBV21-1; no check of the table's D call, TRBD2, against the DNA was made. TRBV21-1 is a known pseudogene. This CDR3 comprises 14 residues.

The chain couples TRBV6-1 to TRBJ2-7; D is ambiguous. Germline CDR1 reads MNHNS; CDR2 reads SASEGT. Trimming shortened V by 2 bases and J by 4 bases, and 6 bases separated the two germline ends. The CDR3 contains 12 residues. The CDR3 loop is CASSEFQYEQYF. The CDR3 DNA follows: TGTGCCAGCAGTGAATTCCAGTACGAGCAGTACTTC.

This clone was picked up one time. This chain links TRBV7-2 with TRBJ2-1; 14 positions match TRBD2. The CDR3 is 15 residues long. The germline gives CDR1 SGHTA, CDR2 FQGNSA. With 2 bases clipped from V and 13 bases from J, the junction kept 7 bases outside the gene matches. The CDR3, as DNA: TGTGCCAGCAGCTTATCCGGGACTAGCGGGAGTAATCAGTTCTTC. Translating gives CASSLSGTSGSNQFF.

The chain links TRBV5-8 to TRBJ1-5; TRBD1 matches 10 bases. V shed 2 bases and J 4 bases; nucleotides not matched to a gene: 3. The length of the CDR3 is 15 residues. Germline assignment: CDR1 SGHTS and CDR2 YDEGEE. Here the CDR3 DNA reads TGTGCCAGCAGCTTACGGACAGGGGGAAATCAGCCCCAGCATTTT. Amino acid sequence: CASSLRTGGNQPQHF. Filled out from reference TRBV5-8 and TRBJ1-5, the complete variable domain reads EAGVTQSPTHLIKTRGQQATLRCSPISGHTSVYWYQQALGLGLQFLLWYDEGEERNRGNFPPRFSGRQFPNYSSELNVNALELEDSALYLCASSLRTGGNQPQHFGDGTRLSIL.

This rearrangement joins TRBV7-8 to TRBJ1-5; 7 positions agree with TRBD1. Germline V CDR1 and CDR2: SGHVS, FQNEAQ. Unmatched junction bases numbered 10, after V lost 5 bases and J lost 3 bases. The CDR3 is 16 amino acids. The chain's CDR3 is CASSPSGRGSNQPQHF. The CDR3 bases are TGTGCCAGCAGCCCAAGTGGCAGGGGGTCCAATCAGCCCCAGCATTTT.

The CDR3 DNA sequence: TGCAGTGCTAGCGCGCCCCGTGAAGCTTTCTTT. Amino acids: CSASAPREAFF. This chain uses TRBV20-1 with TRBJ1-1; D uncertain. V was cut by 3 bases and J by 7 bases, with 9 bases left in between. Germline V gives CDR1 DFQATT, CDR2 SNEGSKA (reference sequence). The CDR3 is made up of 11 amino acids.

The chain joins TRBV28 to TRBJ2-2; 8 bases are shared with TRBD1. Germline CDR1 MDHEN, CDR2 SYDVKM. This CDR3 contains 17 residues. V trimming: 5 bases; J trimming: 2 bases; junction bases outside the gene matches: 10. This chain's CDR3 is CASSKVGQGANTGELFF. The DNA of the CDR3 is TGTGCCAGCAGTAAAGTGGGGCAGGGGGCTAACACCGGGGAGCTGTTTTTT.

This clone appeared a few times. The CDR3 here is CASSPTGLATEAFF. The CDR3 nucleotides read TGTGCCAGCAGCCCTACAGGGTTGGCTACTGAAGCTTTCTTT. This chain links TRBV7-6 with TRBJ1-1; maybe TRBD1 (6 bases). Trimming took 5 bases from V and 5 from J, leaving 15 bases between them. The CDR3 is made up of 14 amino acids. Germline CDR1 and CDR2: SGHVS and FNYEAQ.

V usage is TRBV19 and J usage is TRBJ2-7; 8 positions match TRBD2. Germline CDR1 is LNHDA and CDR2 is SQIVND (reference sequence). The CDR3 covers 14 residues. V lost 5 bases and J lost 0; bases outside the gene matches: 3. CDR3 region: CASSYGTSSYEQYF. The CDR3 coding sequence is TGTGCCAGTAGTTACGGGACTAGCTCCTACGAGCAGTACTTC.

This clone has a single count. The genes are TRBV5-4 and TRBJ1-4; D gene ambiguous. Germline lookup yields CDR1 SGHNT and CDR2 YYREEE (reference sequence). V was pared by 4 bases and J by 0 bases, with 7 bases between. CDR3 length equals 14 residues. DNA of the CDR3: TGTGCCAGCAGCCACAACCCAACTAATGAAAAACTGTTTTTT. As protein: CASSHNPTNEKLFF. Supplemented by reference TRBV5-4 and TRBJ1-4, the full variable domain reads ETGVTQSPTHLIKTRGQQVTLRCSSQSGHNTVSWYQQALGQGPQFIFQYYREEENGRGNFPPRFSGLQFPNYSSELNVNALELDDSALYLCASSHNPTNEKLFFGSGTQLSVL.

The V call is TRBV6-6, the J call TRBJ1-1, with a possible D match to TRBD1 (5 bases). V lost 9 bases and J 2 bases, leaving 13 bases between the germline ends. The CDR3 runs 13 residues. Germline V gives CDR1 MNHNY, CDR2 SVGAGI (reference sequence). The CDR3 reads CASFRQGNTEAFF. DNA for the CDR3: TGTGCCAGTTTCCGGCAGGGCAACACTGAAGCTTTCTTT.

The chain recombines TRBV5-1 with TRBJ2-3; the match to TRBD2 covers 11 bases. The germline V gene has CDR1 SGHRS and CDR2 YFSETQ. CDR3 length: 15 amino acids. V shed 8 bases and J 0 bases; nucleotides not matched to a gene: 5. The CDR3 sequence: CASSGRATSTDTQYF. The CDR3 DNA reads TGCGCCAGTAGCGGGAGGGCTACTAGCACAGATACGCAGTATTTT.

The chain joins TRBV2 to TRBJ2-7, with TRBD1 identical over 8 bases. Trimming removed 7 bases from V and 4 bases from J; junction bases left unmatched: 6. The CDR3 sequence is 13 residues long. The germline CDR1 and CDR2 sequences are SNHLY and FYNNEI. The CDR3 reads CASIGDRGYEQYF. CDR3 coding DNA: TGTGCCAGCATAGGTGACAGGGGATACGAGCAGTACTTC.

The chain couples TRBV4-1 to TRBJ1-3, with D hard to call. The V end lost 0 bases, the J end lost 0 bases, and 18 bases lay between the germline ends. Germline values: CDR1 MGHRA, CDR2 YSYEKL. The CDR3 runs to 19 residues. The CDR3 loop reads CASSQEFRIRRNSGNTIYF. The CDR3 bases are TGCGCCAGCAGCCAAGAATTCCGGATCCGGAGGAACTCTGGAAACACCATATATTTT.

This chain uses TRBV7-9 with TRBJ2-7; perhaps TRBD2 as D (6 bases). The V and J ends lost 4 bases and 0 bases respectively, with 16 bases between them. The CDR3 covers 16 residues. The V gene's germline CDR1 is SEHNR and CDR2 FQNEAQ (reference sequence). The CDR3 bases are TGTGCCAGCAGCTCGACTAGAGGAACGAGCTCCTACGAGCAGTACTTC. It yields the protein CASSSTRGTSSYEQYF.

This chain joins TRBV28 and TRBJ1-5; D unclear. The V end was cut by 4 bases, the J end by 10 bases, with 11 bases between. The CDR3 spans 12 residues. Germline V gene data show CDR1 as MDHEN and CDR2 as SYDVKM. This chain's CDR3 is CASSSNNRPQHF. As DNA, the CDR3 is TGTGCCAGCAGTTCCAACAATCGTCCCCAGCATTTT.